This T cell receptor (beta chain) came from a study of T cell repertoires in cytomegalovirus infection. For the study at large: Indications came from public TCR beta signatures; they pointed to CMV infection and to a matching HLA type. Broader study findings: Cumulative frequency of public TCR beta families picked out carriers of CMV plus the relevant HLA.

TCRdb reanalysed the reads using MiXCR and keeps one entry per CDR3 protein. The sample records around 300,000 distinct CDR3 sequences, 20% to 25% being singletons. The length of the CDR3 is 18 residues. V trimming: 3 bases; J trimming: 1 base; junction bases outside the gene matches: 9. Germline lookup yields CDR1 SGHTA and CDR2 FQGNSA. Note on this clonotype: Its matching antigen is unknown.

The clonotype was recovered from a human donor in good health (CMV status not recorded). Some clones in this sample may be carry-over from other donors' samples. The chain links TRBV7-2 to TRBJ2-1, with 10 bases that match TRBD2. Source: cultured PBMCs, taken from culture after CMV antigen stimulation. This CDR3 reads CASSLGRLAGDSYNEQFF. CDR3 nucleotides: TGTGCCAGCAGCTTGGGCCGCCTAGCGGGAGATTCCTACAATGAGCAGTTCTTC.